Detailed here is one TCR beta chain. The antigen is unknown. The data were obtained in a study of T cell responses to AZD1222 COVID-19 vaccine. Study-level results: Clonal diversity was possibly underestimated, and white British individuals and females predominated among donors.

The repertoire was sequenced with immunoSEQ multiplex PCR; TCRdb's copy has only in-frame clones and lacks some. The table records about 130,000 clones, roughly 85% of them present only once. The clonotype was recovered from an adult who received the MenACWY meningococcal vaccine as a control. The input for sequencing was peripheral blood, taken 28 days after the second dose of the MenACWY control vaccine.

CDR3 in amino acids: CASSLSGDRGYGYTF. The CDR3 coding sequence is TGTGCCAGCAGTTTATCAGGGGACAGGGGGTATGGCTACACCTTC. The genes are TRBV28 and TRBJ1-2; 11 bases align to TRBD1. This CDR3 is built from 15 residues. Per the germline V gene, CDR1 is MDHEN and CDR2 is SYDVKM. With V trimmed by 1 base and J by 5 bases, 3 bases remained unmatched.